The text below deals with one T cell receptor beta chain. V was pared by 9 bases and J by 6 bases, with 14 bases between. CDR3 size: 12 residues. Looked up from germline, CDR1 is SNHLY and CDR2 is FYNNEI. The source of the sample is a study of CD8 T cells in Susac syndrome. A quantity of about 0.45 to 1 ug RNA underwent reverse transcription using random hexamers. TCRdb independently ran MiXCR on the immunoSEQ multiplex PCR reads; one entry per CDR3 protein. Of 250,000 to 350,000 distinct CDR3 sequences in the sample, just over 90% were seen once. Sequencing was carried out using CD4+ T cells from PBMCs. This chain connects TRBV2 to TRBJ1-2; D gene ambiguous. The source is a human donor with multiple sclerosis. CDR3 in amino acids: CASILTFDGYTF. CDR3 DNA: TGTGCCAGTATCCTCACATTTGATGGCTACACCTTC.